The 18 T cell receptor beta chains below all came from one sample that was sequenced in a study of blood T cell repertoires in COVID-19. Data came from immunoSEQ multiplex PCR; TCRdb stores just in-frame clones and leaves some out. The data contain over 200,000 clones, roughly nine tenths of them singletons. Specimen: PBMCs or T cells enriched from blood (not recorded which). Every receptor here comes from a human donor in a cohort exposed to, infected with or recovered from COVID-19 (not recorded which). The donor label of this sample is uncertain.

The chain employs TRBV30 and TRBJ1-2; 9 bases fit TRBD1. V lost 6 bases and J lost 5; bases outside the gene matches: 10. This CDR3 spans 14 amino acids. Germline V gene sequence: CDR1 GTSNPN, CDR2 SVGIG (reference sequence). The CDR3 region has the DNA TGTGCCTGTCGGCCTCACGACAGGGGGTATGGCTACACCTTC. Its translation is CACRPHDRGYGYTF.

The chain combines TRBV5-1 with TRBJ1-1; D gene unclear. V lost 1 base and J 8 bases, leaving 12 bases between the germline ends. Germline loops: CDR1 SGHRS, CDR2 YFSETQ. The CDR3 is made up of 13 amino acids. This chain's CDR3 is CASSLPGGKEAFF. DNA for the CDR3: TGCGCCAGCAGCTTGCCAGGAGGCAAAGAAGCTTTCTTT. Supplemented by reference TRBV5-1 and TRBJ1-1, the full variable domain reads KAGVTQTPRYLIKTRGQQVTLSCSPISGHRSVSWYQQTPGQGLQFLFEYFSETQRNKGNFPGRFSGRQFSNSRSEMNVSTLELGDSALYLCASSLPGGKEAFFGQGTRLTVV.

V gene TRBV5-1 combines with J gene TRBJ1-1; TRBD1 agrees at 8 bases. CDR3 length equals 14 residues. Germline-derived CDR1 and CDR2 are SGHRS and YFSETQ. Trimming cost V 4 bases and J 1 base; bases outside gene matches: 3. CDR3 bases: TGCGCCAGCAGCGAGGGGACAGGGAACACTGAAGCTTTCTTT. As protein: CASSEGTGNTEAFF.

This clone has just one count. The genes are TRBV27 and TRBJ2-2; 8 bases align to TRBD1. The CDR3 is 16 amino acids. The V and J ends lost 3 bases and 5 bases, in that order; junction bases with no gene match: 8. CDR1 is MNHEY, CDR2 SMNVEV, per germline (reference sequence). This CDR3 reads CASSLSPQGATGELFF. CDR3 DNA: TGTGCCAGCAGTTTGAGTCCGCAGGGGGCGACCGGGGAGCTGTTTTTT.

Comment on this clone: The same CDR3 is also encoded by other DNA sequences in this sample. The CDR3 spells CASSQDSRNTEAFF. CDR3 in DNA: TGCGCCAGCAGCCAAGATTCCAGGAACACTGAAGCTTTCTTT. The chain links TRBV4-3 to TRBJ1-1; D ambiguous. The germline gives CDR1 LGHNA, CDR2 YSLEER. V lost 0 bases and J 1 base, leaving 6 bases between the germline ends. The CDR3 is 14 amino acids.

This clone was seen only a few times. The chain is built from TRBV18 and TRBJ1-2, with D unclear. V lost 2 bases and J 8 bases, leaving 15 bases between the germline ends. Germline CDR1 is KGHSH and CDR2 is LQKENI. The CDR3 consists of 14 residues. This CDR3 is CASSPTYREQGYTF. For the CDR3, the DNA is TGTGCCAGCTCACCAACCTACAGAGAGCAAGGCTACACCTTC.

Here the CDR3 reads CAWSVNRGIGEKLFF. The CDR3 DNA is TGTGCCTGGAGTGTAAACAGGGGTATCGGTGAAAAACTGTTTTTT. This rearrangement joins TRBV30 to TRBJ1-4; 7 bases line up with TRBD1. Trimming cost V 0 bases and J 7 bases; bases outside gene matches: 8. CDR1 is GTSNPN and CDR2 is SVGIG in the germline V gene (reference sequence). The CDR3 totals 15 residues.

This chain links TRBV19 with TRBJ1-5, with unresolved D. Germline V gene lookup returns CDR1 LNHDA and CDR2 SQIVND (reference sequence). With 3 bases removed from V and 2 bases from J, the gap between germline ends came to 26 bases. The length of the CDR3 is 20 residues. The CDR3 coding sequence is TGTGCCAGTAGTATCTCCGATCTCTTTTATCTGCCCAGTGGCAATCAGCCCCAGCATTTT. Protein: CASSISDLFYLPSGNQPQHF.

This chain joins TRBV2 and TRBJ1-2; a weak D match, TRBD1 (6 bases). There are 13 residues in the CDR3. Germline V lookup: CDR1 SNHLY, CDR2 FYNNEI. V was trimmed by 11 bases and J by 2 bases, leaving 15 bases between them. In nucleotides, the CDR3 is TGTGCCTCCAGAGAGGGGGAGAACTATGGCTACACCTTC. Its protein is CASREGENYGYTF.

This CDR3 reads CASSRGESPGYF. In nucleotides, the CDR3 is TGTGCCAGTAGTCGGGGAGAGAGTCCGGGGTATTTT. The chain joins TRBV19 to TRBJ2-3; possibly TRBD2 for D (5 bases). CDR1 LNHDA and CDR2 SQIVND come from the germline V gene (reference sequence). Deletions cut 5 bases from V and 14 bases from J, with 17 bases between. There are 12 residues in the CDR3.

The chain links TRBV24-1 to TRBJ1-5; D is possibly TRBD1 (5 bases). V lost 6 bases and J 8 bases, leaving 16 bases between the germline ends. This CDR3 has 14 amino acids. Germline V gene lookup returns CDR1 KGHDR and CDR2 SFDVKD. This CDR3 is CATSKTGPGEPQHF. In DNA form, the CDR3 reads TGTGCCACCAGTAAAACAGGTCCTGGGGAGCCCCAGCATTTT.

The chain employs TRBV7-6 and TRBJ2-3, with 7 bases lining up with TRBD2. CDR1 is SGHVS, CDR2 FNYEAQ, per germline. V trimming: 3 bases; J trimming: 0 bases; junction bases outside the gene matches: 9. This CDR3 has 17 residues. The CDR3 loop reads CASSFLPGGGSTDTQYF. The CDR3 DNA reads as TGTGCCAGCAGCTTTCTACCTGGGGGGGGAAGCACAGATACGCAGTATTTT.

CDR3: CASSQETGGRISNQPQHF. The CDR3 DNA follows: TGCGCCAGCAGCCAAGAGACAGGGGGAAGGATTAGCAATCAGCCCCAGCATTTT. The genes are TRBV4-1 and TRBJ1-5; TRBD1 aligns across 9 bases. The germline gives CDR1 MGHRA, CDR2 YSYEKL. This CDR3 is 18 amino acids long. The V and J ends lost 0 bases and 0 bases, in that order; junction bases with no gene match: 6.

The V and J genes are TRBV15 and TRBJ2-1; the D gene is possibly TRBD1 (7 bases). Between the trimmed V and J ends, which lost 5 bases and 8 bases, there was a span of 19 bases. Germline V CDR1 and CDR2: LNHNV, YYDKDF (reference sequence). The CDR3 is made up of 15 amino acids. The CDR3 DNA sequence: TGTGCCACCAGCGGGCAGGGGGGCCTACTGGATGAGCAGTTCTTC. This codes for CATSGQGGLLDEQFF.

This chain joins TRBV20-1 and TRBJ2-7; 7 bases fit TRBD2. The V segment lost 3 bases and the J segment 3 bases; nucleotides outside the gene matches: 8. The V gene's germline CDR1 is DFQATT and CDR2 SNEGSKA (reference sequence). CDR3 size: 14 residues. CDR3 coding DNA: TGCAGTGCTAGTCATGGGCGCGGGGGCTACGAGCAGTACTTC. This sequence encodes CSASHGRGGYEQYF.

The chain joins TRBV5-1 to TRBJ1-1; no clear D. Trimming stripped 4 bases from V and 1 base from J, with 8 bases between. This CDR3 contains 13 residues. Germline V gives CDR1 SGHRS, CDR2 YFSETQ. CDR3 DNA sequence: TGCGCCAGCAGCATTATAGAGAACACTGAAGCTTTCTTT. Residues: CASSIIENTEAFF.

This CDR3 is CASSLTSLGYTF. The CDR3, as DNA: TGTGCCAGCAGCTTAACGAGCCTTGGCTACACCTTC. This rearrangement joins TRBV5-4 to TRBJ1-2; D is ambiguous. The V end was cut by 2 bases, the J end by 7 bases, with 9 bases between. Germline CDR1 and CDR2: SGHNT and YYREEE (reference sequence). The CDR3 spans 12 residues.

This chain links TRBV9 with TRBJ2-1; D is perhaps TRBD2 (5 bases). This CDR3 spans 16 amino acids. V lost 0 bases and J 3 bases, leaving 13 bases between the germline ends. In germline, CDR1 is SGDLS, CDR2 YYNGEE. As DNA, the CDR3 is TGTGCCAGCAGCGTAGAGGGAGAAATAGGCTACAATGAGCAGTTCTTC. Translation: CASSVEGEIGYNEQFF.